These 21 T cell receptor beta chains originate from one sample sequenced in a study of blood T cell repertoires in COVID-19. The repertoire was sequenced with immunoSEQ multiplex PCR; TCRdb's copy has only in-frame clones and lacks some. The sample lists 140,000 or so clones, about 76% occurring once. Sequencing used peripheral blood. Source of these receptors: a human donor in a cohort sampled during active COVID-19.

The gene calls are TRBV6-6 and TRBJ1-2, with a tentative D call TRBD1 (6 bases). Deletions cut 2 bases from V and 5 bases from J, with 15 bases between. The CDR3 spans 15 residues. Germline CDR1 MNHNY, CDR2 SVGAGI (reference sequence). The CDR3 DNA reads as TGTGCCAGCAGTTACGACAGGCTGGCTCTTTATGGCTACACCTTC. Translating it yields CASSYDRLALYGYTF.

This sequence joins TRBV21-1 and TRBJ2-3; the D segment call TRBD2 is taken from the table without a DNA check. TRBV21-1 is tagged as a pseudogene. CDR3 length: 16 residues. The CDR3 DNA reads TGTGCCAGCAGCAAAGTGCAGAATGGAGGCACAGATACGCAGTATTTT. Encoded protein: CASSKVQNGGTDTQYF.

The rearrangement links TRBV27 to TRBJ2-1, with 10 bases lining up with TRBD2. Germline lookup yields CDR1 MNHEY and CDR2 SMNVEV (reference sequence). This CDR3 region has 14 residues. V was clipped by 6 bases and J by 8 bases; unmatched bases: 7. CDR3 nucleotide sequence: TGTGCCAGCAGACTAGCGGGGACGCTCTATGAGCAGTTCTTC. It codes for CASRLAGTLYEQFF.

This clone was picked up a small number of times. The CDR3 protein is CASTSSLGGRVPYEQYF. The CDR3 nucleotides are TGTGCCAGCACTTCCTCCCTTGGCGGGAGGGTACCCTACGAGCAGTACTTC. This chain joins TRBV28 and TRBJ2-7; TRBD2 matches 9 bases. Germline V lookup: CDR1 MDHEN, CDR2 SYDVKM. The junction had 15 bases not matched to a gene; V was cut back by 7 bases and J by 2 bases. The CDR3 contains 17 residues.

The rearrangement links TRBV6-5 to TRBJ1-5, with unresolved D. In germline, CDR1 is MNHEY, CDR2 SVGAGI. V was cut by 2 bases and J by 5 bases, with 13 bases left in between. CDR3 length equals 15 residues. The CDR3, as DNA: TGTGCCAGCAGTTACGCGAAGAACTTGGATCAGCCCCAGCATTTT. This translates into CASSYAKNLDQPQHF.

V usage is TRBV9 and J usage is TRBJ2-2, with D possibly TRBD1 on 6 matching bases. The CDR3 consists of 16 residues. The germline CDR1 and CDR2 sequences are SGDLS and YYNGEE. Trimming removed 6 bases from V and 0 bases from J, with 15 bases in between. The CDR3 sequence: CASTFRDTPNTGELFF. For the CDR3, the DNA is TGTGCCAGCACCTTCCGGGACACGCCGAACACCGGGGAGCTGTTTTTT.

The chain recombines TRBV9 with TRBJ2-3, with TRBD2 identical over 11 bases. This CDR3 comprises 15 residues. Losses at the gene ends were 1 base for V and 4 bases for J; bases not matched to a gene: 2. Germline CDR1 SGDLS, CDR2 YYNGEE. CDR3 bases: TGTGCCAGCAGCGTAACTAGCGGGAGATCAGATACGCAGTATTTT. It translates to CASSVTSGRSDTQYF.

The V and J genes are TRBV6-5 and TRBJ1-6; D might be TRBD1 (6 bases). The CDR3 has 15 residues. Trimming stripped 6 bases from V and 3 bases from J, with 12 bases between. The V gene's germline CDR1 is MNHEY and CDR2 SVGAGI. CDR3 in DNA: TGTGCCAGCAGGCGACAGGACAGCTATAATTCACCCCTCCACTTT. Translated, it gives CASRRQDSYNSPLHF.

The chain carries TRBV3-1 (or the pseudogene TRBV3-2) and TRBJ2-1; 12 bases fit TRBD2. With 2 bases clipped from V and 5 bases from J, the junction kept 16 bases outside the gene matches. This CDR3 has 20 amino acids. The V gene's germline CDR1 is LGHDT and CDR2 YNNKEL (reference sequence). The CDR3 sequence is CASSQYRLAGAFFRDNEQFF. The CDR3 nucleotides read TGTGCCAGCAGCCAATATCGACTAGCGGGAGCGTTTTTCCGGGACAATGAGCAGTTCTTC.

The V gene is TRBV6-6, the J gene TRBJ2-5, with D perhaps TRBD2 (5 bases). V lost 6 bases, J lost 3 bases, and 17 bases lay in between. Germline values: CDR1 MNHNY, CDR2 SVGAGI (reference sequence). CDR3 size: 15 residues. The CDR3 sequence is CASRPGLLFKETQYF. CDR3 nucleotide sequence: TGTGCCAGCAGACCTGGACTTCTATTTAAAGAGACCCAGTACTTC.

This chain connects TRBV27 to TRBJ2-7, with 13 bases identical to TRBD2. This CDR3 is 15 amino acids long. The V gene end was trimmed by 8 bases and the J gene end by 4 bases; junction bases not matched to a gene: 8. Germline lookup yields CDR1 MNHEY and CDR2 SMNVEV (reference sequence). CDR3 nucleotides: TGTGCCAGCCGGGGACTAGCGGGGAGTTCGTACGAGCAGTACTTC. Translation gives CASRGLAGSSYEQYF.

The chain uses TRBV5-1 and TRBJ2-7; 11 nucleotides align to TRBD2. Germline trimming cut 2 bases from V and 3 bases from J; bases unmatched to any gene: 7. Germline V gene sequence: CDR1 SGHRS, CDR2 YFSETQ. The CDR3 has 16 amino acids. Here the CDR3 reads CASSFTSGSLGYEQYF. The CDR3, as DNA: TGCGCCAGCAGCTTTACTAGCGGGAGTCTTGGCTACGAGCAGTACTTC.

This chain joins TRBV7-9 and TRBJ1-1, with 9 bases lining up with TRBD1. J lost 4 bases, V lost 1 base, and 4 bases had no gene match. The germline V gene has CDR1 SEHNR and CDR2 FQNEAQ (reference sequence). CDR3 length equals 15 residues. The CDR3 sequence is CASSLGDRVGTEAFF. DNA for the CDR3: TGTGCCAGCAGCTTAGGGGACAGGGTGGGCACTGAAGCTTTCTTT.

The CDR3 sequence: CASSTRTSGAYNEQFF. Written as DNA, the CDR3 is TGTGCCAGCAGCACCCGAACTAGCGGGGCCTACAATGAGCAGTTCTTC. This chain links TRBV7-2 with TRBJ2-1; 10 nucleotides match TRBD2. The germline V gene encodes CDR1 SGHTA and CDR2 FQGNSA. V lost 5 bases to trimming and J lost 2 bases; unmatched junction nucleotides: 6. The CDR3 is 16 residues long.

In its sample, this clone was seen once. This chain links TRBV28 with TRBJ2-3; possible D gene TRBD2, 5 bases. The CDR3 totals 15 residues. The germline V gene has CDR1 MDHEN and CDR2 SYDVKM. V dropped 3 bases and J dropped 3 bases, with 13 bases sitting between them. The CDR3 protein is CASSLVGVITDTQYF. The CDR3 DNA sequence: TGTGCCAGCAGTTTGGTGGGAGTCATAACAGATACGCAGTATTTT. Full variable domain (outside the CDR3, taken from reference TRBV28 and TRBJ2-3): DVKVTQSSRYLVKRTGEKVFLECVQDMDHENMFWYRQDPGLGLRLIYFSYDVKMKEKGDIPEGYSVSREKKERFSLILESASTNQTSMYLCASSLVGVITDTQYFGPGTRLTVL.

The chain joins TRBV7-2 to TRBJ2-1; 13 nucleotides agree with TRBD2. Germline lookup yields CDR1 SGHTA and CDR2 FQGNSA. V shed 5 bases, J shed 4 bases, and the junction held 11 bases outside the gene matches. The CDR3 has 18 amino acids. The CDR3 DNA reads as TGTGCCAGCAGCCCTAGGGGGACTAGCGGGATGGTTTACAATGAGCAGTTCTTC. It yields the protein CASSPRGTSGMVYNEQFF.

The CDR3 DNA follows: TGCGCCAGACCTGGCAGGATCGATGAAAAACTGTTTTTT. This encodes CARPGRIDEKLFF. This rearrangement joins TRBV10-1 to TRBJ1-4; D unclear. The CDR3 has 13 residues. CDR1 is WNHNN and CDR2 is SYGVQD in the germline V gene (reference sequence). Trimming removed 9 bases from V and 6 bases from J, with 14 bases in between.

CDR3 in amino acids: CASSQSPGGLTEAFF. CDR3 DNA: TGCGCCAGCAGTCAATCGCCGGGGGGGCTCACTGAAGCTTTCTTT. The V gene is TRBV23-1, the J gene TRBJ1-1; maybe TRBD1 (6 bases). TRBV23-1 is filed as an ORF, its function uncertain. This CDR3 is 15 amino acids long. Trimming cost V 0 bases and J 4 bases, with 12 bases left between them.

The V gene is TRBV4-1, the J gene TRBJ2-6, with no clear D. The germline V gene encodes CDR1 MGHRA and CDR2 YSYEKL. This CDR3 region has 17 residues. The V end lost 4 bases, the J end lost 0 bases, and 13 bases lay between the germline ends. The CDR3 sequence: CASSPNLRYSGANVLTF. The DNA for the CDR3 is TGCGCCAGCAGCCCTAACCTCAGGTACTCTGGGGCCAACGTCCTGACTTTC.

The chain combines TRBV11-2 with TRBJ2-7; the match to TRBD1 covers 7 bases. In germline, CDR1 is SGHAT, CDR2 FQNNGV. The junction had 8 bases not matched to a gene; V was cut back by 2 bases and J by 4 bases. This CDR3 is built from 15 residues. CDR3 loop: CASSLLRQGGYEQYF. The CDR3 coding sequence is TGTGCCAGCAGCTTATTGAGACAGGGTGGTTACGAGCAGTACTTC.

In its sample, this clone was seen once. This chain connects TRBV21-1 to TRBJ1-5. TRBV21-1 is a recognized pseudogene. The CDR3 runs to 15 residues. The CDR3 loop reads CASSRRAGGNQPQHF. DNA of the CDR3: TGTGCCAGCAGCCGCAGGGCGGGGGGCAATCAGCCCCAGCATTTT.